Shown below are 21 T cell receptor beta chains from a single sample sequenced in a study of T cell responses to AZD1222 COVID-19 vaccine. Sequenced by immunoSEQ multiplex PCR; TCRdb stores in-frame clones only, minus some. The sample has about 140,000 clones, nearly 95% seen once. The sample consisted of peripheral blood, taken 28 days after the second AZD1222 dose. These receptors came from an adult who received the AZD1222 COVID-19 vaccine.

This clone was picked up a small number of times. This chain connects TRBV6-5 to TRBJ1-1; TRBD1 is a possible D gene (5 bases). This CDR3 comprises 13 residues. V was clipped by 5 bases and J by 1 base, with 8 bases between them. Germline assignment: CDR1 MNHEY and CDR2 SVGAGI. The CDR3 spells CASSQTGNTEAFF. CDR3 nucleotide sequence: TGTGCCAGCAGTCAAACAGGGAACACTGAAGCTTTCTTT.

V usage is TRBV19 and J usage is TRBJ1-4; tentative D call: TRBD1 (6 bases). CDR1 is LNHDA and CDR2 is SQIVND in the germline V gene (reference sequence). The CDR3 is 15 residues long. V shed 6 bases and J shed 0 bases, with 11 bases lying between them. In DNA form, the CDR3 reads TGTGCCAGTAGAATTACAGGGACAACTAATGAAAAACTGTTTTTT. The encoded protein is CASRITGTTNEKLFF.

The J gene is TRBJ1-1, the V gene TRBV7-9, with 8 bases aligning to TRBD1. V trimming: 2 bases; J trimming: 6 bases; junction bases outside the gene matches: 2. Germline CDR1 and CDR2: SEHNR and FQNEAQ (reference sequence). The CDR3 covers 13 residues. The CDR3 bases are TGTGCCAGCAGCTTATCAGGGGGCCCTGAAGCTTTCTTT. Translating it yields CASSLSGGPEAFF.

This chain joins TRBV6-2 or TRBV6-3 and TRBJ1-1; TRBD1 matches at 10 bases. CDR3 length equals 14 residues. Germline CDR1 MNHEY, CDR2 SVGEGT. With 6 bases clipped from V and 5 bases from J, the junction kept 6 bases outside the gene matches. The CDR3 DNA follows: TGTGCCAGCAGCCTGGGACAGGGGAGGACTGAAGCTTTCTTT. Its protein product is CASSLGQGRTEAFF.

This sequence joins TRBV29-1 and TRBJ1-2, with TRBD1 matching over 9 bases. Unmatched junction bases numbered 6, after V lost 4 bases and J lost 3 bases. Germline CDR1 and CDR2: SQVTM and ANQGSEA. The CDR3 is made up of 14 amino acids. CDR3 nucleotides: TGCAGCGTTGGGACAGGGGATTATGACTATGGCTACACCTTC. Protein product: CSVGTGDYDYGYTF.

The CDR3 here is CASTKVPGELFF. CDR3 DNA: TGTGCCAGCACCAAGGTCCCCGGGGAGCTGTTTTTT. J is TRBJ2-2 and V is TRBV5-6; D is uncertain. CDR1 is SGHDT and CDR2 is YYEEEE in the germline V gene. The CDR3 is 12 amino acids. Trimming removed 6 bases at V and 6 bases at J, with 9 bases between.

The chain links TRBV18 to TRBJ1-5; 10 bases are a match to TRBD1. The CDR3 is 15 amino acids. The V segment lost 3 bases and the J segment 11 bases; nucleotides outside the gene matches: 10. Germline V gene lookup returns CDR1 KGHSH and CDR2 LQKENI. CDR3 in amino acids: CASSPLGQGSEAQHF. The CDR3 bases are TGTGCCAGCTCACCTCTGGGACAGGGGTCAGAAGCCCAGCATTTT.

The V gene is TRBV19, the J gene TRBJ2-3; D gene unclear. Between the trimmed V and J ends, which lost 7 bases and 9 bases, there was a span of 14 bases. CDR3 length: 12 residues. Germline loops: CDR1 LNHDA, CDR2 SQIVND (reference sequence). CDR3 protein: CASKHGSGTQYF. CDR3 bases: TGTGCCAGTAAGCATGGTAGTGGGACGCAGTATTTT.

The chain links TRBV30 to TRBJ2-3, with 9 bases matching TRBD1. CDR3 length equals 14 residues. CDR1 and CDR2 from the germline V gene are GTSNPN and SVGIG (reference sequence). V lost 3 bases, J lost 6 bases, and 7 bases stayed unmatched. CDR3: CAWSSGTGIDTQYF. CDR3 in DNA: TGTGCCTGGAGCAGTGGGACAGGGATTGATACGCAGTATTTT. The full variable domain, in which reference TRBV30 and TRBJ2-3 provide the parts outside the CDR3, is SQTIHQWPATLVQPVGSPLSLECTVEGTSNPNLYWYRQAAGRGLQLLFYSVGIGQISSEVPQNLSASRPQDRQFILSSKKLLLSDSGFYLCAWSSGTGIDTQYFGPGTRLTVL.

The chain employs TRBV2 and TRBJ1-1, with D hard to call. Trimming left V 5 bases short and J 9 bases short, with 13 bases between. The germline V gene has CDR1 SNHLY and CDR2 FYNNEI. The CDR3 totals 12 residues. CDR3 DNA: TGTGCCAGCAGTCCCCGTCGCGATCAAGCTTTCTTT. Its translation: CASSPRRDQAFF.

The chain recombines TRBV9 with TRBJ2-7; D is unresolved. The CDR3 consists of 13 residues. Germline V gene sequence: CDR1 SGDLS, CDR2 YYNGEE. The V end lost 4 bases, the J end lost 5 bases, and 13 bases lay between the germline ends. The CDR3 DNA follows: TGTGCCAGCAGCCGTAGACCGACCAACGAGCAGTACTTC. Translation: CASSRRPTNEQYF. Based on the CDR3 plus reference TRBV9 and TRBJ2-7, the full variable domain is DSGVTQTPKHLITATGQRVTLRCSPRSGDLSVYWYQQSLDQGLQFLIQYYNGEERAKGNILERFSAQQFPDLHSELNLSSLELGDSALYFCASSRRPTNEQYFGPGTRLTVT.

The chain is built from TRBV15 and TRBJ2-1; 7 positions agree with TRBD1. The trim removed 4 bases at V and 0 bases at J, leaving 3 bases unmatched. The CDR3 totals 15 residues. Germline loops: CDR1 LNHNV, CDR2 YYDKDF (reference sequence). The CDR3 spells CATSTDRSSYNEQFF. In nucleotides, the CDR3 is TGTGCCACCAGCACGGACAGGTCCTCCTACAATGAGCAGTTCTTC.

The chain employs TRBV6-5 and TRBJ1-5, with unresolved D. CDR1 is MNHEY, CDR2 SVGAGI, per germline. Trimming removed 8 bases from V and 2 bases from J, with 13 bases in between. The length of the CDR3 is 14 residues. CDR3 residues: CASYRGEGNQPQHF. CDR3 sequence (DNA): TGTGCCAGCTACCGGGGTGAGGGCAATCAGCCCCAGCATTTT.

The rearrangement uses TRBV27 and TRBJ1-6; D is uncertain. V was pared by 2 bases and J by 7 bases, with 12 bases between. CDR3 size: 15 residues. CDR1 and CDR2 from the germline V gene are MNHEY and SMNVEV (reference sequence). CDR3 coding DNA: TGTGCCAGCAGTTTACGTGGAGAGCAGAATTCACCCCTCCACTTT. Protein sequence: CASSLRGEQNSPLHF.

The chain links TRBV28 to TRBJ2-7; perhaps D is TRBD1 or TRBD2 (5 bases each). From germline, CDR1 is MDHEN and CDR2 SYDVKM. The V end lost 5 bases, the J end lost 0 bases, and 11 bases lay between the germline ends. The CDR3 runs 14 residues. The CDR3 nucleotides read TGTGCCAGCAGTGGAGGACACGGCTCCTACGAGCAGTACTTC. It specifies CASSGGHGSYEQYF.

This clone appeared a few times. This sequence joins TRBV12-3 or TRBV12-4 and TRBJ1-1, with D uncertain. The CDR3 covers 13 residues. The ends were cut back, 2 bases at V and 4 bases at J, with 8 bases in the middle. This CDR3 reads CASSLLLPTEAFF. The CDR3 DNA reads TGTGCCAGCAGTTTACTCCTACCCACTGAAGCTTTCTTT.

The V gene is TRBV30, the J gene TRBJ1-2; TRBD1 aligns across 7 bases. J was trimmed by 2 bases and V by 7 bases; bases with no gene match: 4. This CDR3 is 12 amino acids long. The V gene's germline CDR1 is GTSNPN and CDR2 SVGIG (reference sequence). For the CDR3, the DNA is TGTGCCTCCGGAGGGGGCAACTATGGCTACACCTTC. Its protein is CASGGGNYGYTF.

V usage is TRBV4-2 and J usage is TRBJ1-6, with 7 bases fitting TRBD1. In germline, CDR1 is LGHNA, CDR2 YNFKEQ. This CDR3 is built from 17 residues. With V trimmed by 0 bases and J by 4 bases, 6 bases remained unmatched. The CDR3 nucleotides read TGTGCCAGCAGCCAAGAGAACAGGGGAAAATATAATTCACCCCTCCACTTT. Translating it yields CASSQENRGKYNSPLHF.

The chain's CDR3 is CASSLGLANEKLFF. CDR3 in DNA: TGTGCCAGCAGCTTAGGACTTGCGAATGAAAAACTGTTTTTT. The chain joins TRBV7-9 to TRBJ1-4; no reliable D call. V gave up 1 base and J gave up 5 bases, with 8 bases separating them. From germline, CDR1 is SEHNR and CDR2 FQNEAQ (reference sequence). The CDR3 runs to 14 residues. Filled out from reference TRBV7-9 and TRBJ1-4, the complete variable domain reads DTGVSQNPRHKITKRGQNVTFRCDPISEHNRLYWYRQTLGQGPEFLTYFQNEAQLEKSRLLSDRFSAERPKGSFSTLEIQRTEQGDSAMYLCASSLGLANEKLFFGSGTQLSVL.

The chain links TRBV20-1 to TRBJ1-2; 7 nucleotides match TRBD1. Per the germline V gene, CDR1 is DFQATT and CDR2 is SNEGSKA (reference sequence). V shed 3 bases and J 7 bases; nucleotides not matched to a gene: 2. The CDR3 is made up of 11 amino acids. CDR3 loop: CSARGTAGYTF. Here the CDR3 DNA reads TGCAGTGCTAGGGGGACAGCTGGCTACACCTTC.

V usage is TRBV9 and J usage is TRBJ1-2; D gene uncertain. Germline CDR1 SGDLS, CDR2 YYNGEE. CDR3 length: 9 amino acids. Trimming left V 4 bases short and J 9 bases short, with 4 bases between. The CDR3 is CASSPSYTF. CDR3 DNA sequence: TGTGCCAGCAGCCCCAGCTACACCTTC.